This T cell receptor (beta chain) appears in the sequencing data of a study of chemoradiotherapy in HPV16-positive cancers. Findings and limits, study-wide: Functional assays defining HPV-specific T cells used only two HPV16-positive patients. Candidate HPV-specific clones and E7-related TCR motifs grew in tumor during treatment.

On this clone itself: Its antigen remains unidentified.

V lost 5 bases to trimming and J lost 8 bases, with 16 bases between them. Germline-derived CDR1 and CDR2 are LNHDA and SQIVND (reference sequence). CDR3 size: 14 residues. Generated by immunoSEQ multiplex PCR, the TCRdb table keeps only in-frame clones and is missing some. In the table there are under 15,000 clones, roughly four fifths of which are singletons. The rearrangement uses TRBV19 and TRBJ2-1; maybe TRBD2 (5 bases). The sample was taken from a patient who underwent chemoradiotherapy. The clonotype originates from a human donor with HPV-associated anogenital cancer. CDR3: CASSRTVGNDEQFF. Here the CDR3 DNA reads TGTGCCAGTAGTCGGACGGTCGGGAACGATGAGCAGTTCTTC. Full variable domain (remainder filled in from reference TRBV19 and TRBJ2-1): DGGITQSPKYLFRKEGQNVTLSCEQNLNHDAMYWYRQDPGQGLRLIYYSQIVNDFQKGDIAEGYSVSREKKESFPLTVTSAQKNPTAFYLCASSRTVGNDEQFFGPGTRLTVL.